These T cell receptor beta chains were read from a single sample in a study of blood T cell repertoires in COVID-19. TCRdb keeps only in-frame clones here, not all; method: immunoSEQ multiplex PCR. This sample has 200,000 or so clones, with roughly four fifths found just once. Sequenced: peripheral blood. Receptors originate from a woman in her thirties with acute or convalescent COVID-19. Both conserved end residues are part of each CDR3. The D gene is left open where the match is weak.

TRBJ1-2,TRBV20-1,-,CSARAYYGYTF
TRBJ2-1,TRBV24-1,TRBD2,CATSDGLAGGLNEQFF
TRBJ1-3,TRBV28,-,CASSFRQSGNTIYF
TRBJ2-1,TRBV6-1,TRBD2,CASRQLTSEGNEQFF
TRBJ1-2,TRBV7-2,-,CASSLVKTRSNYGYTF
TRBJ2-3,TRBV4-3,-,CASSQDLREDTQYF
TRBJ1-1,TRBV19,TRBD1,CASRWTGGTEAFF
TRBJ1-4,TRBV9,TRBD1,CASSWIGTGDEKLFF
TRBJ2-7,TRBV10-1,TRBD1,CAIETGPYEQYF
TRBJ1-1,TRBV4-2,TRBD1,CASSQARTGGTEAFF
TRBJ1-1,TRBV30,TRBD1,CAWSLKDRFDAFF
TRBJ1-2,TRBV5-6,-,CASSLGLDTYGYTF
TRBJ2-1,TRBV28,-,CASSFSGRGTYNEQFF
TRBJ2-5,TRBV2,TRBD1,CASRTGMVETQYF
TRBJ2-2,TRBV11-3,TRBD1,CASSSGNRGLTGELFF
TRBJ2-5,TRBV23-1,-,CAIVRNFSETQYF
TRBJ1-4,TRBV30,-,CACPRRSSNEKLFF
TRBJ2-7,TRBV7-6,-,CASSLATGWQGTYEQYF
TRBJ2-4,TRBV27,TRBD2,CASSIRTSGPWNIQYF
TRBJ2-3,TRBV7-2,TRBD2,CASSFGLAGSTDTQYF
TRBJ1-5,TRBV6-2/TRBV6-3,-,CASSLQKIPGNQPQHF
TRBJ1-2,TRBV19,TRBD1,CASRGLLGDNTPNYGYTF
TRBJ2-4,TRBV5-1,TRBD1,CASSFRTGTDIQYF
TRBJ2-2,TRBV9,-,CASSPGTGELFF
TRBJ2-7,TRBV11-2,-,CASSFYDNYEQYF
TRBJ2-7,TRBV6-6,TRBD1,CASSLGQGPYEQYF
TRBJ2-7,TRBV27,-,CASRMGAPAYEQYF
TRBJ2-7,TRBV27,TRBD2,CASSSRLAGYIHEQYF
TRBJ2-7,TRBV9,-,CASSVGTEQYF
TRBJ2-5,TRBV5-6,-,CASSLGGRETQYF